A single sample is the source of the 21 T cell receptor beta chains below, sequenced in a study of beta chain features in type 1 diabetes. Of the isolated RNA, all was reverse transcribed, and so the sequenced material was expressed TCRB transcripts. Profiled with immunoSEQ multiplex PCR; TCRdb holds only in-frame clones, not every one. The sample carries over 700,000 clones, about a sixth recorded once. The sequencing sample was made of naive CD4+ T cells from blood. These TCRs come from a woman aged 18-30 years in good health.

This clone turned up a few times. This rearrangement joins TRBV21-1 to TRBJ2-7; TRBD2 was called by the table and not checked on the DNA. TRBV21-1 is assigned pseudogene status. The CDR3 spans 18 residues. The CDR3 protein is CASSRFRGTSGTTYEQYF. The CDR3 DNA follows: TGTGCCAGCAGCAGATTTAGAGGGACTAGCGGGACTACCTACGAGCAGTACTTC.

This clone was found a few times. The chain has TRBV20-1 and TRBJ2-5, with D hard to call. Germline V lookup: CDR1 DFQATT, CDR2 SNEGSKA (reference sequence). The CDR3 contains 9 residues. V lost 5 bases and J lost 5, with 3 bases in between. The CDR3 is CSALETQYF. CDR3 DNA sequence: TGCAGTGCTCTTGAGACCCAGTACTTC.

There are a few counts of this clone. J is TRBJ2-3 and V is TRBV5-6, with 16 bases lining up with TRBD2. The germline V gene has CDR1 SGHDT and CDR2 YYEEEE. After removal of 7 bases from V and 2 bases from J, the junction contained 13 bases not matched to a gene. The CDR3 has 19 amino acids. Here the CDR3 DNA reads TGTGCCAGCGAGTTCTTCGGGACTAGCGGGAGGGCCGCCACAGATACGCAGTATTTT. Its translation is CASEFFGTSGRAATDTQYF. The entire variable domain, with the rest obtained from reference TRBV5-6 and TRBJ2-3, is as follows: DAGVTQSPTHLIKTRGQQVTLRCSPKSGHDTVSWYQQALGQGPQFIFQYYEEEERQRGNFPDRFSGHQFPNYSSELNVNALLLGDSALYLCASEFFGTSGRAATDTQYFGPGTRLTVL.

This clone was found a few times. Sequence at one end of the junction differs from germline and may be a read error. V is TRBV5-1 and J is TRBJ2-1; D is unclear. The CDR3 contains 15 residues. The germline V gene has CDR1 SGHRS and CDR2 YFSETQ. The CDR3 spells CASSLGSPQFGQKIF. DNA of the CDR3: TGCGCCAGCAGCTTGGGGTCTCCCCAATTCGGCCAAAAAATCTTC.

The chain has TRBV5-1 and TRBJ2-5; D perhaps matches TRBD2 (6 bases). The V end lost 1 base, the J end lost 4 bases, and 14 bases lay between the germline ends. The CDR3 has 15 residues. From germline, CDR1 is SGHRS and CDR2 YFSETQ. The CDR3 nucleotides read TGCGCCAGCAGCTTGACTAGCATTCTATCAGAGACCCAGTACTTC. Translation: CASSLTSILSETQYF.

This clone came up a few times. The chain carries TRBV27 and TRBJ2-7; tentatively, D is TRBD2 (6 bases). V lost 2 bases and J 0 bases, leaving 11 bases between the germline ends. The CDR3 length is 15 residues. Germline V gene sequence: CDR1 MNHEY, CDR2 SMNVEV (reference sequence). DNA for the CDR3: TGTGCCAGCAGTTTAACGGGGGAGAGCTCCTACGAGCAGTACTTC. Translating it yields CASSLTGESSYEQYF.

The chain couples TRBV7-2 to TRBJ2-7, with 8 bases that match TRBD1. The germline V gene has CDR1 SGHTA and CDR2 FQGNSA. The CDR3 covers 13 residues. The J segment lost 7 bases and the V segment lost 5 bases, leaving 7 bases of the junction unmatched. The CDR3 protein is CASSRDRTREQYF. The CDR3 bases are TGTGCCAGCAGCCGGGACAGGACGCGAGAGCAGTACTTC.

The chain recombines TRBV2 with TRBJ2-3; TRBD2 matches at 7 bases. The length of the CDR3 is 18 residues. Germline V gene sequence: CDR1 SNHLY, CDR2 FYNNEI. Trimming cost V 2 bases and J 2 bases; bases outside gene matches: 13. The DNA for the CDR3 is TGTGCCAGCAGTGAATTAGTGGGTTGGCGGGAGCCCACAGATACGCAGTATTTT. Protein product: CASSELVGWREPTDTQYF.

This clone has a handful of counts. The same CDR3 arises from other DNA sequences in this sample as well. V is TRBV7-9 and J is TRBJ2-1; D uncertain. Looked up from germline, CDR1 is SEHNR and CDR2 is FQNEAQ (reference sequence). Trimming stripped 2 bases from V and 4 bases from J, with 9 bases between. The CDR3 contains 14 residues. CDR3 residues: CASSLMGTYNEQFF. The CDR3 nucleotides are TGTGCCAGCAGCTTAATGGGTACTTACAATGAGCAGTTCTTC.

The chain is built from TRBV13 and TRBJ2-2; 8 bases are a match to TRBD1. V dropped 5 bases and J dropped 2; count of bases not matched to a gene: 7. Looked up from germline, CDR1 is PRHDT and CDR2 is FYEKMQ (reference sequence). The CDR3 extends over 16 amino acids. CDR3 DNA: TGTGCCAGCAGCGATTTCGGACAGGGAAACACCGGGGAGCTGTTTTTT. Encoded protein: CASSDFGQGNTGELFF. Full variable domain (remainder filled in from reference TRBV13 and TRBJ2-2): AAGVIQSPRHLIKEKRETATLKCYPIPRHDTVYWYQQGPGQDPQFLISFYEKMQSDKGSIPDRFSAQQFSDYHSELNMSSLELGDSALYFCASSDFGQGNTGELFFGEGSRLTVL.

The sample holds a few counts of this clone. This sequence joins TRBV7-2 and TRBJ2-7; D not certain. With 1 base removed from V and 6 bases from J, the gap between germline ends came to 7 bases. CDR1 and CDR2 from the germline V gene are SGHTA and FQGNSA. CDR3 length equals 12 residues. The CDR3 DNA follows: TGTGCCAGCAGCTTAGGGGCATCCGAGCAGTACTTC. Its translation is CASSLGASEQYF.

The genes are TRBV9 and TRBJ1-1; D call uncertain. CDR1 is SGDLS and CDR2 is YYNGEE in the germline V gene. The CDR3 sequence is 14 residues long. Trimming shortened V by 0 bases and J by 4 bases, and 10 bases separated the two germline ends. The CDR3 DNA reads as TGTGCCAGCAGCGTAGAGGGAGCTGTCACTGAAGCTTTCTTT. Residues: CASSVEGAVTEAFF.

Concerning this clone: Other DNA sequences in this sample translate to the same CDR3. V is TRBV28 and J is TRBJ1-1; D gene unclear. V was cut by 3 bases and J by 2 bases, with 13 bases left in between. Looked up from germline, CDR1 is MDHEN and CDR2 is SYDVKM. This CDR3 comprises 15 residues. Here the CDR3 reads CASSLWGGGNTEAFF. CDR3 DNA sequence: TGTGCCAGCAGTTTGTGGGGAGGAGGAAACACTGAAGCTTTCTTT.

V gene TRBV5-4 combines with J gene TRBJ2-5; D is undetermined. Germline CDR1 reads SGHNT; CDR2 reads YYREEE (reference sequence). Trimming left V 2 bases short and J 5 bases short, with 10 bases between. The CDR3 sequence is 13 residues long. CDR3 sequence: CASSFDRQETQYF. The CDR3 bases are TGTGCCAGCAGCTTCGACCGGCAGGAGACCCAGTACTTC. Full variable domain (missing parts from reference TRBV5-4 and TRBJ2-5): ETGVTQSPTHLIKTRGQQVTLRCSSQSGHNTVSWYQQALGQGPQFIFQYYREEENGRGNFPPRFSGLQFPNYSSELNVNALELDDSALYLCASSFDRQETQYFGPGTRLLVL.

This chain connects TRBV11-2 to TRBJ2-2; TRBD2 is a possible D gene (6 bases). The V end lost 5 bases, the J end lost 1 base, and 17 bases lay between the germline ends. The germline V gene encodes CDR1 SGHAT and CDR2 FQNNGV. This CDR3 region has 17 residues. CDR3 in amino acids: CASSGRPGRGNTGELFF. The CDR3 nucleotides are TGTGCCAGCAGCGGGCGCCCCGGGAGAGGGAACACCGGGGAGCTGTTTTTT.

The CDR3 DNA reads as TGTGCCAGCGACCCGGGACTACCACCCGGCAGGCAGTATTTT. It translates to CASDPGLPPGRQYF. The chain joins TRBV21-1 to TRBJ2-3; the table calls TRBD2, which could not be checked here. TRBV21-1 is a listed pseudogene. The CDR3 covers 14 residues.

The chain is built from TRBV7-2 and TRBJ2-3; 7 bases map to TRBD1. The junction had 7 bases not matched to a gene; V was cut back by 4 bases and J by 0 bases. CDR1 SGHTA and CDR2 FQGNSA come from the germline V gene. The CDR3 is 16 residues long. The CDR3 nucleotides are TGTGCCAGCAGCTCCAGCAGGGGGTCTAGCACAGATACGCAGTATTTT. Its translation is CASSSSRGSSTDTQYF.

This clone was seen only a few times. This chain connects TRBV10-3 to TRBJ1-2; D is ambiguous. The CDR3 is 13 residues long. The V end lost 10 bases, the J end lost 0 bases, and 12 bases lay between the germline ends. Germline-derived CDR1 and CDR2 are ENHRY and SYGVKD. The CDR3 nucleotides read TGTGCCACCTCGGGCAGAGCTAACTATGGCTACACCTTC. It specifies CATSGRANYGYTF.

V usage is TRBV7-3 and J usage is TRBJ1-1; the D gene is possibly TRBD1 (5 bases). Deletions cut 6 bases from V and 0 bases from J, with 8 bases between. Germline assignment: CDR1 SGHTA and CDR2 FQGTGA. The CDR3 extends over 13 amino acids. This CDR3 is CASRVTVNTEAFF. The CDR3 DNA follows: TGTGCCAGCAGGGTGACAGTGAACACTGAAGCTTTCTTT. Looking up the rest from reference TRBV7-3 and TRBJ1-1 gives the full variable domain: GAGVSQTPSNKVTEKGKYVELRCDPISGHTALYWYRQSLGQGPEFLIYFQGTGAADDSGLPNDRFFAVRPEGSVSTLKIQRTERGDSAVYLCASRVTVNTEAFFGQGTRLTVV.

This clone was recorded a few times. This chain connects TRBV28 to TRBJ2-7; perhaps D is TRBD1 or TRBD2 (6 bases each). The length of the CDR3 is 15 residues. The V end was cut by 2 bases, the J end by 4 bases, with 15 bases between. Germline values: CDR1 MDHEN, CDR2 SYDVKM. CDR3 residues: CASSLIGGPQYEQYF. CDR3 DNA sequence: TGTGCCAGCAGTTTAATAGGGGGGCCGCAATACGAGCAGTACTTC.

This clone was counted between two and nine times. The chain couples TRBV29-1 to TRBJ2-5; no clear D gene. CDR3 length: 10 amino acids. Per the germline V gene, CDR1 is SQVTM and CDR2 is ANQGSEA. Deletions cut 8 bases from V and 2 bases from J, with 6 bases between. As DNA, the CDR3 is TGCAGCACGTCACAAGAGACCCAGTACTTC. It is translated as CSTSQETQYF.